This TCR beta chain was sequenced in a study of Graves' ophthalmopathy and Graves' hyperthyroidism. For repertoire sequencing, the TCR beta CDR3 regions were amplified from RNA transcripts. An opening RT-PCR round employed HTBI primers and preceded a second-round multiplex PCR. TCRdb reprocessed the multiplex PCR reads with MiXCR, giving one entry per CDR3 protein. The data contain roughly 1.1 million distinct CDR3 sequences, less than 45% of them seen just once; the ten biggest clones take up 11%. This clonotype was counted at least ten times. Antigen unknown. Notes on the study in general: The blood repertoire also included most expanded thyroid clonotypes above 0.001 frequency.

The sequenced material came from peripheral blood or thyroid tissue (not recorded which). The TCR originated in an adult man with Graves' hyperthyroidism.

The DNA for the CDR3 is TGTGCCAGCAGCTTGATCCAGGGGGGCGGGAGCTCCTACGAGCAGTACTTC. Its protein is CASSLIQGGGSSYEQYF. The chain combines TRBV7-2 with TRBJ2-7; D tentatively reads TRBD1 or TRBD2 (7 bases each). The V end lost 3 bases, the J end lost 0 bases, and 18 bases lay between the germline ends. The V gene's germline CDR1 is SGHTA and CDR2 FQGNSA. This CDR3 region has 17 residues.